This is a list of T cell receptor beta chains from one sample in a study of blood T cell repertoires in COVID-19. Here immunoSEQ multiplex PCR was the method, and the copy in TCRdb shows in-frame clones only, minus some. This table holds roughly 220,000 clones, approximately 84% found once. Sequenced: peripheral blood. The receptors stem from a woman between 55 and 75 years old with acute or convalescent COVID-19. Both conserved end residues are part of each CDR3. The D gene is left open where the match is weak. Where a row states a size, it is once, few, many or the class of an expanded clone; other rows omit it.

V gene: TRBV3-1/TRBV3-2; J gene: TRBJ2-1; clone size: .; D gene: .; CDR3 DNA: TGTGCCAGCAGCCAGTTCCCGAGTGAGCAGTTCTTC; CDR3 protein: CASSQFPSEQFF
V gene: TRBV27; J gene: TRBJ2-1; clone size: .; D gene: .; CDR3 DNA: TGTGCCACCACATCCCTCATGCATGAGCAGTTCTTC; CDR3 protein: CATTSLMHEQFF
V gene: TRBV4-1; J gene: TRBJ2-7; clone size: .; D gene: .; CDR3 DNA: TGCGCCAGCAGCCCAGCTAGAAGCTACGAGCAGTACTTC; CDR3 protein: CASSPARSYEQYF
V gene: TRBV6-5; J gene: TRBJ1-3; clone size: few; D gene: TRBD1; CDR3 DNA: TGTGCCAGCAGTCCCCGGGACAGCTTTGGAAACACCATATATTTT; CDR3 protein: CASSPRDSFGNTIYF
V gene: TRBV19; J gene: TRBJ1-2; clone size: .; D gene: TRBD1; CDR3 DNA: TGTGCCAGTAGTCCCTCCCGGGACAGCCGCGGCTACACCTTC; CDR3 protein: CASSPSRDSRGYTF
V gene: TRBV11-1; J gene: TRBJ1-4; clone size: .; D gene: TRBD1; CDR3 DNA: TGTGCCAGCAGCTTCAGGGGGCATGGCGAAAAACTGTTTTTT; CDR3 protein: CASSFRGHGEKLFF
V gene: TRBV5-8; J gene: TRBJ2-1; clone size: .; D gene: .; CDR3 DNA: TGTGCCAGCAGCCCATACACCGACAATGAGCAGTTCTTC; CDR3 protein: CASSPYTDNEQFF
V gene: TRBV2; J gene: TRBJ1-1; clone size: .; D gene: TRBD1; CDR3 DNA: TGTGCCAGCAGACGACAGGGGGTGAGCACTGAAGCTTTCTTT; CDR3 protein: CASRRQGVSTEAFF
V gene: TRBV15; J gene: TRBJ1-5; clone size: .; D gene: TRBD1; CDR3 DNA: TGTGCCACCAGCGGAAAGGGACAGGACCATTATAGCAATCAGCCCCAGCATTTT; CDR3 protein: CATSGKGQDHYSNQPQHF
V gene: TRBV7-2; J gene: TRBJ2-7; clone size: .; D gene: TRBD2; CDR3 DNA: TGTGCCAGCAGCCCAATAGCGGGGTCCTACGAGCAGTACTTC; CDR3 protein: CASSPIAGSYEQYF
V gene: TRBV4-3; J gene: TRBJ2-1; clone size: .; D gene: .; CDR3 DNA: TGCGCCAGCAGCCAAGATTTGTTCCGGTCCTACAATGAGCAGTTCTTC; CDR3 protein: CASSQDLFRSYNEQFF
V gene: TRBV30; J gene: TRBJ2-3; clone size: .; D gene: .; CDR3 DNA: TGTGCCACGTTTCAGGGAGGTTCAGATACGCAGTATTTT; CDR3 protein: CATFQGGSDTQYF
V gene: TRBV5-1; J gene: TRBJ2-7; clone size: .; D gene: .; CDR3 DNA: TGCGCCAGCAGCTTGGGGGACATCGGCTACGAGCAGTACTTC; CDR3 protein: CASSLGDIGYEQYF
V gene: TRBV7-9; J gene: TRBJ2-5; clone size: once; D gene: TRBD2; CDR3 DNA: TGTGCCAGCAGCTCTTGGGGGACTAATCAAGAGACCCAGTACTTC; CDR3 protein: CASSSWGTNQETQYF
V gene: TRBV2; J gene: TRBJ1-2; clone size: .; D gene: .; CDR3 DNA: TGTGCCAGCAGTGAGCGGATTAGCTATGGCTACACCTTC; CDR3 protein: CASSERISYGYTF
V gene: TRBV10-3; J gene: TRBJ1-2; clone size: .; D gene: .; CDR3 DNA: TGTGCCATCAGTGAGTCTTCCCGGGGGGCATATGGCTACACCTTC; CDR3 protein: CAISESSRGAYGYTF
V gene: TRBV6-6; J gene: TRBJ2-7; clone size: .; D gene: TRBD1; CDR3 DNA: TGTGCCAGCAGAGAACAGGGGGCGCGAGAGCAGTACTTC; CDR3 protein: CASREQGAREQYF
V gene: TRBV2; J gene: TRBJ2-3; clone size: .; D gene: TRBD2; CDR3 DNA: TGTGCCAGCAGAGACCTAGCGGGGGCCCCAGATACGCAGTATTTT; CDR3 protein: CASRDLAGAPDTQYF
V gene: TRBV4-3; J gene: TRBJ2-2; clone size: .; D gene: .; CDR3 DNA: TGCGCCAGCAGCCAGGGGCCCACCGGGGAGCTGTTTTTT; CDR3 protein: CASSQGPTGELFF
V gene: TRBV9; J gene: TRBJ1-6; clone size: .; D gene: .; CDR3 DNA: TGTGCCAGCAGCGTAGCATCTAATTCACCCCTCCACTTT; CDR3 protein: CASSVASNSPLHF
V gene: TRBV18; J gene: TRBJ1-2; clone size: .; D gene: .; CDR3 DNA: TGTGCCAGCTCACCACCCGGGGGTCGGGATGGCTACACCTTC; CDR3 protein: CASSPPGGRDGYTF
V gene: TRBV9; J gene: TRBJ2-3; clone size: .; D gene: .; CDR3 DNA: TGTGCCAGCAGCCCAACTAGTCTGGATACGCAGTATTTT; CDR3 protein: CASSPTSLDTQYF
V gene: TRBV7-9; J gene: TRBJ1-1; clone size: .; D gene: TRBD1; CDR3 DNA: TGTGCCAGCAGCAGAGGTGGTTTCAGGGGGCTGGCTGAAGCTTTCTTT; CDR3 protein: CASSRGGFRGLAEAFF
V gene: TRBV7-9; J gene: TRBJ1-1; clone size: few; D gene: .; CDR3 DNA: TGTGCCAGCAGCTTAGCGGGACAGAACACTGAAGCTTTCTTT; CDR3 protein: CASSLAGQNTEAFF
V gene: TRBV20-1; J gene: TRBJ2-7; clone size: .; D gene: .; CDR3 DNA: TGCAGTGCTAGTGAGACAGGGCAGTACTTC; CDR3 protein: CSASETGQYF
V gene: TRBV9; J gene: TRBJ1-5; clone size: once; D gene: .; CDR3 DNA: TGTGCCAGCAGCGTAGACACAGGCATCAATCAGCCCCAGCATTTT; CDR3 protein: CASSVDTGINQPQHF
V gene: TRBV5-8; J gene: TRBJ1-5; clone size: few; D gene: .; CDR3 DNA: TGTGCCAGCAGGCTAGGGTCCGGGGGCAATCAGCCCCAGCATTTT; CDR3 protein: CASRLGSGGNQPQHF
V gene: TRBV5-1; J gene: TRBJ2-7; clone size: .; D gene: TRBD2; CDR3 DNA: TGCGCCAGTAGAAGGTCTAGCGGGGCCTCCTACGAGCAGTACTTC; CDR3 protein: CASRRSSGASYEQYF
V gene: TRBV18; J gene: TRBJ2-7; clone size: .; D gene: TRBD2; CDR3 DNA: TGTGCCAGCTCACCGGAGCGGGGAAGCTCCTACGAGCAGTACTTC; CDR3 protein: CASSPERGSSYEQYF
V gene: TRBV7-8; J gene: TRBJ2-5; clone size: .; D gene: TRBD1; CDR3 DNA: TGTGCCAGCAGCTATTTGACCGGGACAGCACAAGAGACCCAGTACTTC; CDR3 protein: CASSYLTGTAQETQYF
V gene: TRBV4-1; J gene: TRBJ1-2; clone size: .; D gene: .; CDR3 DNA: TGCGCCAGCAGCCAACGCCAGGGTCCGATATCTTATGGCTACACCTTC; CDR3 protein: CASSQRQGPISYGYTF
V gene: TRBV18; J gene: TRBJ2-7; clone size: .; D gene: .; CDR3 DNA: TGTGCCAGCTCACCAATGAAAGGGGCATACGAGCAGTACTTC; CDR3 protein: CASSPMKGAYEQYF
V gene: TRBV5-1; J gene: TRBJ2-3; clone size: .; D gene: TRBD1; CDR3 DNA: TGCGCCAGCACGTCTGGACAGGGATTTTCCACAGATACGCAGTATTTT; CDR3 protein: CASTSGQGFSTDTQYF
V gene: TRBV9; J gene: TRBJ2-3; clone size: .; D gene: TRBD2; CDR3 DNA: TGTGCCAGCAGCGTAGTTAGCGGGGGGATCTCAGATACGCAGTATTTT; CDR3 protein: CASSVVSGGISDTQYF
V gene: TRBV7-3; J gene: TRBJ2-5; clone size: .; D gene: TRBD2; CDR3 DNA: TGTGCCAGCAGCCTCTTGGGGCGGGGGATTCAAGAGACCCAGTACTTC; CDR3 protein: CASSLLGRGIQETQYF
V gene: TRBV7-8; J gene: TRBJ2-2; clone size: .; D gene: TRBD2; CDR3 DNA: TGTGCCAGCAGTACTAGACAGCGGGGGGGCACCGGGGAGCTGTTTTTT; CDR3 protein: CASSTRQRGGTGELFF
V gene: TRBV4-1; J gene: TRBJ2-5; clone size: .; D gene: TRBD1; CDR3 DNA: TGCGCCAGCAGCCAATCGGGACAGGGGAAAGAGACCCAGTACTTC; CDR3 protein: CASSQSGQGKETQYF
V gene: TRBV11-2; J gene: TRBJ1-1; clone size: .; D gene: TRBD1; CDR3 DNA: TGTGCCAGCAGCTTAGAACAGACAGGGTTTGGCACTGAAGCTTTCTTT; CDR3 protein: CASSLEQTGFGTEAFF
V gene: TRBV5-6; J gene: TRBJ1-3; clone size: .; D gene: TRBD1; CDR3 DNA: TGTGCCAGCAGTTGGGACAGGGGAAACACCATATATTTT; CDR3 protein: CASSWDRGNTIYF
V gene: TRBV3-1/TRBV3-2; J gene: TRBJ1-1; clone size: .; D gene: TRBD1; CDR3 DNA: TGTGCCAGCAGCCAAGTAGGACAGGGAGAGGAAGGCACTGAAGCTTTCTTT; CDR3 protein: CASSQVGQGEEGTEAFF
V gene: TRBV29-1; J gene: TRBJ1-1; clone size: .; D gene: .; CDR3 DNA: TGCAGCGTTGAGATGGGGAGGATCTTT; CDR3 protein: CSVEMGRIF
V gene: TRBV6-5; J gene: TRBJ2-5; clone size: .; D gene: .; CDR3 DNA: TGTGCCAGCAGTTATCTAGGGCGCGGGGAGACCCAGTACTTC; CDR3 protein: CASSYLGRGETQYF
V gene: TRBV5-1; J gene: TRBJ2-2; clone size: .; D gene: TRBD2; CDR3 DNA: TGCGCCAGCAGCCTTGGCGGGGGGATCACCGGGGAGCTGTTTTTT; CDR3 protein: CASSLGGGITGELFF
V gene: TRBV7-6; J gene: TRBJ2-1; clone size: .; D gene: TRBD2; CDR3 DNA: TGTGCCAGCAGCTTAGTGTGGCCGATTGATACTAGCGGGGACTACAATGAGCAGTTCTTC; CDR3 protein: CASSLVWPIDTSGDYNEQFF
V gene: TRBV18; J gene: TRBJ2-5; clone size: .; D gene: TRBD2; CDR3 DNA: TGTGCCAGCTCACCGACCCCTGGGCTAGCGGGGGAAGAGACCCAGTACTTC; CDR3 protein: CASSPTPGLAGEETQYF
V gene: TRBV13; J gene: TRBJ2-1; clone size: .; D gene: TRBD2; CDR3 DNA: TGTGCCAGCAGCTTACGACTAGCCGATGAGCAGTTCTTC; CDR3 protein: CASSLRLADEQFF
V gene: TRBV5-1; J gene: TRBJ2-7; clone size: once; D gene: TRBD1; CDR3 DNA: TGCGCCAGCAGCTTAACACCGGGACAGGGGTACGAGCAGTACTTC; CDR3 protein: CASSLTPGQGYEQYF
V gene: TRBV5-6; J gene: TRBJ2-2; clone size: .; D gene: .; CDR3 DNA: TGTGCCAGCAGTTCGGACATAGACACCGGGGAGCTGTTTTTT; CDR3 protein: CASSSDIDTGELFF
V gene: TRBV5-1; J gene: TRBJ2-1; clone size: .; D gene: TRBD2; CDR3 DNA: TGCGCCAGCAGCTTGATAACTAGCGGGGCCAGTGAGGGCAATGAGCAGTTCTTC; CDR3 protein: CASSLITSGASEGNEQFF